This T cell receptor (beta chain) was retrieved from a study of cytomegalovirus exposure and HLA in healthy donors. The PCR employed 60 Vbeta primers together with 13 Jbeta primers. Method: immunoSEQ multiplex PCR; TCRdb's copy keeps in-frame clones and lacks some. The table shows 150,000 to 200,000 clones, with around 80% occurring only once. Trimming at V came to 5 bases and at J to 3 bases, leaving 4 bases not matched to a gene. The germline V gene has CDR1 MDHEN and CDR2 SYDVKM. This CDR3 spans 15 amino acids. Source material: PBMCs. This clonotype was obtained from a male donor in good health and CMV-seropositive. The chain recombines TRBV28 with TRBJ1-5; 10 bases match TRBD1. CDR3 coding DNA: TGTGCCAGCAGTCTCGGGACAGGGGTCAATCAGCCCCAGCATTTT. The encoded protein is CASSLGTGVNQPQHF.